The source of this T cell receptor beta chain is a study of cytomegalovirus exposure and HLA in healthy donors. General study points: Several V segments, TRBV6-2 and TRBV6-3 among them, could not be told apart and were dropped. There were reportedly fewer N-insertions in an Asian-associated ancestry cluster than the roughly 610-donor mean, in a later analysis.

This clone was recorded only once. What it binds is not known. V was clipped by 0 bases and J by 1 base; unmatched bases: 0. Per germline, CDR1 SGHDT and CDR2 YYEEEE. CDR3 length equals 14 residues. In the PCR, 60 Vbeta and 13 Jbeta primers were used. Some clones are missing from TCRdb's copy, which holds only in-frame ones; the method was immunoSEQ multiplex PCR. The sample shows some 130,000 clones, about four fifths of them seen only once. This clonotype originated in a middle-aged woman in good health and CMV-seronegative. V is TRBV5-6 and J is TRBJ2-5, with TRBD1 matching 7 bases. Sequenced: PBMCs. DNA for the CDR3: TGTGCCAGCAGCTTGGGGACAGGCCAAGAGACCCAGTACTTC. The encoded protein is CASSLGTGQETQYF.